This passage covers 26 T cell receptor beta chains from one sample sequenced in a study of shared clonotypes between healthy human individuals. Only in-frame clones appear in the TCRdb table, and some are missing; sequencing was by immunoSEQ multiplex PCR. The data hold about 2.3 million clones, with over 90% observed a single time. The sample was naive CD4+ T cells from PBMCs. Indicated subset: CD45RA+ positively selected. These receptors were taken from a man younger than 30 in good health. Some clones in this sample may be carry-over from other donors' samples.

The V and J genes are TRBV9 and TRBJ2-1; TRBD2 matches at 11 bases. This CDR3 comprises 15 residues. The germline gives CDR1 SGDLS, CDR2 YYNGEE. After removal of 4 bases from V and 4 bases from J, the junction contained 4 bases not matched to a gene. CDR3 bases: TGTGCCAGCAGCACCCGACTAGCGGGGTACAATGAGCAGTTCTTC. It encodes CASSTRLAGYNEQFF.

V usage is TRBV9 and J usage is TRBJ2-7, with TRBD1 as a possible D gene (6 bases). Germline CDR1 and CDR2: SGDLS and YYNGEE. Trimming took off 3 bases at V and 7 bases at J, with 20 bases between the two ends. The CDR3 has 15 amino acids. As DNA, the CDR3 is TGTGCCAGCAGCGCGACCCCGGACAGTCCGGGGGAGCAGTACTTC. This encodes CASSATPDSPGEQYF.

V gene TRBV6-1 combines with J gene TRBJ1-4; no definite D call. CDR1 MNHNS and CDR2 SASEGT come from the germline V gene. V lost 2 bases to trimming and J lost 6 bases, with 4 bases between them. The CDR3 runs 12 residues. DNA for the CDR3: TGTGCCAGCAGTGAACTCTATGAAAAACTGTTTTTT. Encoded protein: CASSELYEKLFF.

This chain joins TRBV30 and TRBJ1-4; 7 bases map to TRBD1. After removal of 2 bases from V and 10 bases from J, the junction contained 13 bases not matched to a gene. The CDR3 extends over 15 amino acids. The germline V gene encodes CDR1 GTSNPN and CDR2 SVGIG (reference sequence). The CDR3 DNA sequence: TGTGCCTGGAGTAGGGCAGGGGGTTACGGAGTAAAACTGTTTTTT. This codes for CAWSRAGGYGVKLFF.

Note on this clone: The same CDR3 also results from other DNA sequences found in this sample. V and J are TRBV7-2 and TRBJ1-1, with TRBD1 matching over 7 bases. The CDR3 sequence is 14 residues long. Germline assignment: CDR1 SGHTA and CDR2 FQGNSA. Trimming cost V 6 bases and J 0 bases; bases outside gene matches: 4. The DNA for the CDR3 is TGTGCCAGCAGTCTGGGACAGTTGAACACTGAAGCTTTCTTT. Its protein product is CASSLGQLNTEAFF. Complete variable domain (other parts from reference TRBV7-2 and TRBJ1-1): GAGVSQSPSNKVTEKGKDVELRCDPISGHTALYWYRQSLGQGLEFLIYFQGNSAPDKSGLPSDRFSAERTGGSVSTLTIQRTQQEDSAVYLCASSLGQLNTEAFFGQGTRLTVV.

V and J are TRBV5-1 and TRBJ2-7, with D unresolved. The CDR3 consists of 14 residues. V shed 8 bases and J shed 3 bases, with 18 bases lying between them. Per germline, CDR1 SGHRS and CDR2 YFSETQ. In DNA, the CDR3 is TGCGCCAGTCCCCAGAACTCGAACTTCTACGAGCAGTACTTC. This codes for CASPQNSNFYEQYF.

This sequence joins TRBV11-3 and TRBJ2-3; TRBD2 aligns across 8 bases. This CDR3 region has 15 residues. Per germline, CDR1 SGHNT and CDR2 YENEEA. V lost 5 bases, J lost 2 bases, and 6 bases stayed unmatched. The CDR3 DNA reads TGTGCCAGCAGCCCTCGGGGGGGCTTCACAGATACGCAGTATTTT. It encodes CASSPRGGFTDTQYF.

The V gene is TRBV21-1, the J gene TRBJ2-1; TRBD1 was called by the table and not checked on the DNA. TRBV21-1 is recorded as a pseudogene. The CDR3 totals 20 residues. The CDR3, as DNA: TGTGCCAGCAGCAATGAAGGGGGGACAGGGCCCAGGAGCTCCTACAATGAGCAGTTCTTC. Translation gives CASSNEGGTGPRSSYNEQFF.

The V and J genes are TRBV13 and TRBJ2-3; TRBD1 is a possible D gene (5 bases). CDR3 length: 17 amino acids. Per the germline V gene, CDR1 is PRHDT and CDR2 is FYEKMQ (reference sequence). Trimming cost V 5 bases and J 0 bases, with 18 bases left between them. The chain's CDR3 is CASSETRQGLSTDTQYF. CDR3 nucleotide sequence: TGTGCCAGCAGCGAAACGCGCCAGGGTCTTAGCACAGATACGCAGTATTTT.

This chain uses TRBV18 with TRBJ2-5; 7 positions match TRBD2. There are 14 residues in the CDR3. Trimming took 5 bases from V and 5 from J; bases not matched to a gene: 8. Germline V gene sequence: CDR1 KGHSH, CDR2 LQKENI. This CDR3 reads CASSRLATSETQYF. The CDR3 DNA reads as TGTGCCAGCTCAAGACTAGCTACCTCGGAGACCCAGTACTTC.

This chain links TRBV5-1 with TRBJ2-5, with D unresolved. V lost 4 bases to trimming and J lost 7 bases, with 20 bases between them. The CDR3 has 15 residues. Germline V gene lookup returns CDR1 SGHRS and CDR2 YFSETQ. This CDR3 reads CASSLDHPGGRTQYF. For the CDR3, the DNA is TGCGCCAGCAGCCTCGACCATCCCGGTGGTCGGACCCAGTACTTC.

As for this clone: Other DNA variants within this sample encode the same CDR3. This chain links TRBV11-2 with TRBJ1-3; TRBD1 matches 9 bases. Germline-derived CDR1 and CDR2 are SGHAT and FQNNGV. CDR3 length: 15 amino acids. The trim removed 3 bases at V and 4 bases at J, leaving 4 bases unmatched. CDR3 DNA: TGTGCCAGCAGCTTGGGACAGGGATCAGGAAACACCATATATTTT. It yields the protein CASSLGQGSGNTIYF.

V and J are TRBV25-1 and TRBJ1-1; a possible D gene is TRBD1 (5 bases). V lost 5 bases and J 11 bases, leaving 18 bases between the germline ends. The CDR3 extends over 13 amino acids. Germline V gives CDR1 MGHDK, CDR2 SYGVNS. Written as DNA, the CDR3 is TGTGCCAGCAGTTTGGGGGTGAGGGGAGTGGCTTTCTTT. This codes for CASSLGVRGVAFF.

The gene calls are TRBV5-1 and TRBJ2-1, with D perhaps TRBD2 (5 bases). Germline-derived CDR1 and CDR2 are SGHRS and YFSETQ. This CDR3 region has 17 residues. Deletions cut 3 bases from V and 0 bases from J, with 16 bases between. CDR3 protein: CASSWVSGPSSYNEQFF. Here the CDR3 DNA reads TGCGCCAGCAGCTGGGTGAGCGGCCCGAGCTCCTACAATGAGCAGTTCTTC.

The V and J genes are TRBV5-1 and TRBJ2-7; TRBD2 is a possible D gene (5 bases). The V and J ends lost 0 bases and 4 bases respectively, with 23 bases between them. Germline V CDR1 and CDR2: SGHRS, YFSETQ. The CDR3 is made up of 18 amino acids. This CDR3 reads CASSLAWDPTTRSYEQYF. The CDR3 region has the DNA TGCGCCAGCAGCTTGGCATGGGATCCGACTACCCGGAGTTACGAGCAGTACTTC.

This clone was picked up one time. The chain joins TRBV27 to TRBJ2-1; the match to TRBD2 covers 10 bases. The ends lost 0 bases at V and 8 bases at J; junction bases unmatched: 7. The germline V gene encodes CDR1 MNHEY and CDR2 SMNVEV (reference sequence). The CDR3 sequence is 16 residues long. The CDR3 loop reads CASSLSRLAGVYEQFF. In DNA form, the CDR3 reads TGTGCCAGCAGTTTATCGCGGCTAGCGGGAGTGTATGAGCAGTTCTTC.

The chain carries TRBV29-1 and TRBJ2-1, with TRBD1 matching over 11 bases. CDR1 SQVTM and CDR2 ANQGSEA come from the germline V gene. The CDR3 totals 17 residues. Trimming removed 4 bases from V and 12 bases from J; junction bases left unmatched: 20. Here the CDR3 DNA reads TGCAGCGTTGTAACTCCGGGACAGGGGGGTGGTAGGATAGGGCAGTTCTTC. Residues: CSVVTPGQGGGRIGQFF.

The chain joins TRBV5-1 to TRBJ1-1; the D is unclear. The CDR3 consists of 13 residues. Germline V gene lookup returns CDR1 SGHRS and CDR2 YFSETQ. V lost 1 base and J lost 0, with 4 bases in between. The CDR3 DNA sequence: TGCGCCAGCAGCTTGAAAATGAACACTGAAGCTTTCTTT. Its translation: CASSLKMNTEAFF.

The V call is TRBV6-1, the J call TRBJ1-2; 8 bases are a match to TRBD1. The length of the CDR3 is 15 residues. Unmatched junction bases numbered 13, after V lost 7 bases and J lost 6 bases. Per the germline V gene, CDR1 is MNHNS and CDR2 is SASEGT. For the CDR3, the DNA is TGTGCCAGCATAAAAGAAACAGGGGGAGGTCATGGCTACACCTTC. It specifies CASIKETGGGHGYTF.

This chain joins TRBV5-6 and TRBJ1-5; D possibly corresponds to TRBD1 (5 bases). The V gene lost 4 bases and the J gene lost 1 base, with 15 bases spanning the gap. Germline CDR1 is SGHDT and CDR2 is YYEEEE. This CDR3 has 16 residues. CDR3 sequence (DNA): TGTGCCAGCAGCGACCGGGACGGCGGGAGCAATCAGCCCCAGCATTTT. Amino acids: CASSDRDGGSNQPQHF.

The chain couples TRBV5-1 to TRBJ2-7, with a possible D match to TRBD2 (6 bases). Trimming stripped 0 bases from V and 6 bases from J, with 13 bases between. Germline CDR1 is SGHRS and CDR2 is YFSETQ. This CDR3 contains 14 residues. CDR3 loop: CASSLDGRDREQYF. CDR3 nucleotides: TGCGCCAGCAGCTTGGACGGGAGAGATCGCGAGCAGTACTTC. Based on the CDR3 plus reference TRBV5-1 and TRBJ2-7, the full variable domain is KAGVTQTPRYLIKTRGQQVTLSCSPISGHRSVSWYQQTPGQGLQFLFEYFSETQRNKGNFPGRFSGRQFSNSRSEMNVSTLELGDSALYLCASSLDGRDREQYFGPGTRLTVT.

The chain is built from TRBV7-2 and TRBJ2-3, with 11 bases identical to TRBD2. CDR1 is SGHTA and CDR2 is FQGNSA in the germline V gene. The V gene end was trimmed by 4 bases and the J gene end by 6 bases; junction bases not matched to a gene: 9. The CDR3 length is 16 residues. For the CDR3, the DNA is TGTGCCAGCAGCTACTTAGCGGGAGGGCCCTCCGATACGCAGTATTTT. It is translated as CASSYLAGGPSDTQYF.

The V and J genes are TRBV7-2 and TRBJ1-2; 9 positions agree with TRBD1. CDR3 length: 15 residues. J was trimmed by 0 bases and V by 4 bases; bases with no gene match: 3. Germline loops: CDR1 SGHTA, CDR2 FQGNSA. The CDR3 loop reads CASSWGQGANYGYTF. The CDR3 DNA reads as TGTGCCAGCAGCTGGGGACAGGGAGCTAACTATGGCTACACCTTC. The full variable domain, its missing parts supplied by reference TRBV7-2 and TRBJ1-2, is GAGVSQSPSNKVTEKGKDVELRCDPISGHTALYWYRQSLGQGLEFLIYFQGNSAPDKSGLPSDRFSAERTGGSVSTLTIQRTQQEDSAVYLCASSWGQGANYGYTFGSGTRLTVV.

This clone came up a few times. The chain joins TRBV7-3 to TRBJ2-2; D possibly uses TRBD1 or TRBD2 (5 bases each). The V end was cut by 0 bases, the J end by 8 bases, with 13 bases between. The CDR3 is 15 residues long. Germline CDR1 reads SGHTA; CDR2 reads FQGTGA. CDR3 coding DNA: TGTGCCAGCAGCTTAACGGGGCTAGCTGGAGGGGAGCTGTTTTTT. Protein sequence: CASSLTGLAGGELFF. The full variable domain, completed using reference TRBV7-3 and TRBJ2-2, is GAGVSQTPSNKVTEKGKYVELRCDPISGHTALYWYRQSLGQGPEFLIYFQGTGAADDSGLPNDRFFAVRPEGSVSTLKIQRTERGDSAVYLCASSLTGLAGGELFFGEGSRLTVL.

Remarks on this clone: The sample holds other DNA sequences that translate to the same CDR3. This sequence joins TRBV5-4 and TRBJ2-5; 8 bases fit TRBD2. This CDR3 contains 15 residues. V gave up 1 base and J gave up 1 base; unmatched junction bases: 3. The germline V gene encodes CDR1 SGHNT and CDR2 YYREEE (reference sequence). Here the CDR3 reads CASSLRTSGQETQYF. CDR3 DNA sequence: TGTGCCAGCAGCTTGCGCACTAGCGGCCAAGAGACCCAGTACTTC.

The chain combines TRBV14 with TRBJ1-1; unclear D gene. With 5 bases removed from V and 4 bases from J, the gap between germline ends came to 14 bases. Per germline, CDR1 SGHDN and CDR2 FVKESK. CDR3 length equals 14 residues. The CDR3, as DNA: TGTGCCAGCAGCTTCCGGGAGGGTCGCACTGAAGCTTTCTTT. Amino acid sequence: CASSFREGRTEAFF.